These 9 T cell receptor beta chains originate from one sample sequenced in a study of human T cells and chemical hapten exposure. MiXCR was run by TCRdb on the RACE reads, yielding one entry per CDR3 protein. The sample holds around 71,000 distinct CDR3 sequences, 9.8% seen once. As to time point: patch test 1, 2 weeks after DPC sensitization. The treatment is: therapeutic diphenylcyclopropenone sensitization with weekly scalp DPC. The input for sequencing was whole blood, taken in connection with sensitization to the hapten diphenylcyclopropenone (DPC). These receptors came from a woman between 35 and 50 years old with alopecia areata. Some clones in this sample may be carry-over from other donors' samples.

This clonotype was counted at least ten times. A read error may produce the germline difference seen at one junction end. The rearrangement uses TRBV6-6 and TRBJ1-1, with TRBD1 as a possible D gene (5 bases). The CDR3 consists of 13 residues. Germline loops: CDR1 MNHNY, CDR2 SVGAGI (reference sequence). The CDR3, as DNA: TGTGCCAGCAGTGTAGGGACCGGCCTTGAATCTTTCTTT. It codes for CASSVGTGLESFF.

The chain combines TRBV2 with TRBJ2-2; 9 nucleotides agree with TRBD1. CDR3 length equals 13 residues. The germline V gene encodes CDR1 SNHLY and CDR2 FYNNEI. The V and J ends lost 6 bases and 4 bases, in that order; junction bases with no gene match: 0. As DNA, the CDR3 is TGTGCCAGCAGGACAGGGGGCACCGGGGAGCTGTTTTTT. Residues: CASRTGGTGELFF.

CDR3 in DNA: TGTGCCAGCAGCTTATGGCGTGCCGGGGAGCTGTTTTTT. Its protein is CASSLWRAGELFF. The gene calls are TRBV11-3 and TRBJ2-2; D is uncertain. V lost 2 bases and J 6 bases, leaving 7 bases between the germline ends. Germline V gene data show CDR1 as SGHNT and CDR2 as YENEEA. The CDR3 consists of 13 residues.

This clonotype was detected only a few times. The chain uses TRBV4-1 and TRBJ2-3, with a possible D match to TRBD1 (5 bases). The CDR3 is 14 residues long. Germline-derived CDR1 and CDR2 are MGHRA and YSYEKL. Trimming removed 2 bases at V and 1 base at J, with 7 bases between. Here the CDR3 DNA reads TGCGCCAGCAGCCAATCACAGGGCACAGATACGCAGTATTTT. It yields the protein CASSQSQGTDTQYF.

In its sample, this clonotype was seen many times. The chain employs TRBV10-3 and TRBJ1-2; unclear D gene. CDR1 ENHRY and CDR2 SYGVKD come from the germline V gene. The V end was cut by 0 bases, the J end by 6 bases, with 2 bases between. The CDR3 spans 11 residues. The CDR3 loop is CAISESNGYTF. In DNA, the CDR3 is TGTGCCATCAGTGAGTCCAATGGCTACACCTTC.

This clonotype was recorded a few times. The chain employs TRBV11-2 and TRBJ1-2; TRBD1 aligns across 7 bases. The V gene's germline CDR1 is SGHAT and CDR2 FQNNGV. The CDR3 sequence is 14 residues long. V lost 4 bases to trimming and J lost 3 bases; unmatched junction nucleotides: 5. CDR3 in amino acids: CASSSRGLDYGYTF. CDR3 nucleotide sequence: TGTGCCAGCAGCTCCAGGGGGTTAGACTATGGCTACACCTTC.

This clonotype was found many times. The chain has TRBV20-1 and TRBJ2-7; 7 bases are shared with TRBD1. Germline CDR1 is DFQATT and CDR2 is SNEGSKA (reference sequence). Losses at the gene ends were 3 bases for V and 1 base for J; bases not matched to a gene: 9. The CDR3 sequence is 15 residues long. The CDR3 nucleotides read TGCAGTGCTAGGCGGACCAGGGGGTTTTCCTACGAGCAGTACTTC. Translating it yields CSARRTRGFSYEQYF.

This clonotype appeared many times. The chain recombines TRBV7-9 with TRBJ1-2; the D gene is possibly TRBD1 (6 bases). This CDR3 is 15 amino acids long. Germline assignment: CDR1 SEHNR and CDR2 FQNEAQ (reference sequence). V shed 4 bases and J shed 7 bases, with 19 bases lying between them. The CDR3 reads CASSSQGSIRGGYTF. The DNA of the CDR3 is TGTGCCAGCAGCTCACAGGGCTCCATACGGGGTGGCTACACCTTC.

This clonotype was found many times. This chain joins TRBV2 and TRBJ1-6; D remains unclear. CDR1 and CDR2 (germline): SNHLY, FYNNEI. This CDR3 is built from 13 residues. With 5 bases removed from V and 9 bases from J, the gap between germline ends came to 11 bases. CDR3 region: CASSWLRASPLHF. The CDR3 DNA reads TGTGCCAGCAGTTGGCTCCGGGCTTCACCCCTCCACTTT.